This T cell receptor (beta chain) is from a study of regulatory T cells in long-lasting Graves disease. Germline CDR1 DFQATT, CDR2 SNEGSKA (reference sequence). The ends were cut back, 3 bases at V and 7 bases at J, with 16 bases in the middle. The length of the CDR3 is 14 residues. The TCR beta library used iRepertoire HTBI primers with Arm-PCR amplification of CDR3. TCRdb used MiXCR to reprocess the multiplex PCR reads, holding one entry per CDR3 protein. The profile covers 400,000 to 500,000 distinct CDR3 sequences, with 14% to 15% appearing a single time and about 7.8% taken by the ten largest. At least ten counts were recorded for this clonotype. Its antigen remains unidentified. Whole-study findings and limits: It was in persistent disease that TRBV28, TRBJ1-2 and TRBJ2-5 were favored.

Time point defined: newly diagnosed GD, antithyroid drugs for less than 3 months. RNA extracted from PBMCs served as the sequencing template. Patients with Graves' disease were diagnosed by American Thyroid Association guidelines. The data also belong to a second study, concerning T cells in Graves' hyperthyroidism and ophthalmopathy. That paper adds: Hyperthyroidism was newly diagnosed in patients aged 18 to 65 (duration under 2 months). Initially, a first-round RT-PCR of the TCR CDR3 employed the HTBI primer set.

The chain is built from TRBV20-1 and TRBJ2-1; D might be TRBD1 (7 bases). The sample consisted of peripheral blood mononuclear cells (PBMCs), taken at new diagnosis, from a patient treated with antithyroid drugs. This sequence was found in a woman aged 40 to 50 with Graves disease. The CDR3, as DNA: TGCAGTGCTAGTTCAGGGGGAGGATTGAATGAGCAGTTCTTC. It encodes CSASSGGGLNEQFF.